The 29 T cell receptor beta chains in this list originate from one sample, sequenced in a study of cytomegalovirus exposure and HLA in healthy donors. Use of 60 Vbeta and 13 Jbeta primers characterized the PCR. Measured with immunoSEQ multiplex PCR; TCRdb has only the in-frame clones, and not every one. Of approximately 140,000 clones listed, roughly 63% are singletons. Sequenced: PBMCs. All receptors derive from a woman aged 60 to 75 in good health and CMV-seropositive.

This clone occurred a few times. The V and J genes are TRBV30 and TRBJ2-1, with D possibly TRBD2 on 6 matching bases. There are 14 residues in the CDR3. V shed 3 bases and J shed 2 bases, with 11 bases lying between them. CDR1 GTSNPN and CDR2 SVGIG come from the germline V gene (reference sequence). The CDR3 nucleotides are TGTGCCTGGAGGGGGGGAGAAGCCTACAATGAGCAGTTCTTC. This sequence encodes CAWRGGEAYNEQFF. Drawing the rest from reference TRBV30 and TRBJ2-1, the complete variable domain is SQTIHQWPATLVQPVGSPLSLECTVEGTSNPNLYWYRQAAGRGLQLLFYSVGIGQISSEVPQNLSASRPQDRQFILSSKKLLLSDSGFYLCAWRGGEAYNEQFFGPGTRLTVL.

The CDR3 spells CASSERLAGVGELFF. CDR3 nucleotides: TGCGCCAGCAGCGAAAGACTAGCGGGAGTCGGGGAGCTGTTTTTT. This chain joins TRBV5-1 and TRBJ2-2; 12 bases match TRBD2. CDR1 SGHRS and CDR2 YFSETQ come from the germline V gene. The CDR3 totals 15 residues. V was pared by 4 bases and J by 7 bases, with 5 bases of the junction left unmatched.

The gene calls are TRBV11-1 and TRBJ2-7, with D perhaps TRBD2 (6 bases). V gave up 2 bases and J gave up 7 bases, with 18 bases separating them. This CDR3 is built from 15 residues. Germline V gene lookup returns CDR1 SGHAT and CDR2 FQDESV (reference sequence). CDR3 sequence reads: CASSLPGASWREQYF. In DNA, the CDR3 is TGTGCCAGCAGCTTACCGGGAGCGTCTTGGAGGGAGCAGTACTTC.

CDR3 bases: TGTGCCAGCAGCTCCTGGACAGGGCGGGCTAATGAAAAACTGTTTTTT. It specifies CASSSWTGRANEKLFF. This chain links TRBV7-9 with TRBJ1-4; 8 bases agree with TRBD1. Germline lookup yields CDR1 SEHNR and CDR2 FQNEAQ (reference sequence). The V and J ends lost 4 bases and 3 bases, in that order; junction bases with no gene match: 7. This CDR3 region has 16 residues.

This clone has only a few counts. The genes are TRBV5-1 and TRBJ2-5; 10 bases agree with TRBD1. CDR1 is SGHRS, CDR2 YFSETQ, per germline. CDR3 length: 14 residues. V was clipped by 6 bases and J by 5 bases; unmatched bases: 7. The CDR3, as DNA: TGCGCCAGCACCTCGGGACAGGGGCTGGAGACCCAGTACTTC. Protein sequence: CASTSGQGLETQYF.

V is TRBV9 and J is TRBJ2-7, with TRBD1 identical over 8 bases. J was trimmed by 1 base and V by 4 bases; bases with no gene match: 7. In germline, CDR1 is SGDLS, CDR2 YYNGEE. This CDR3 has 15 amino acids. CDR3 in DNA: TGTGCCAGCAGCCCTGCGGGGACAGGATCCTACGAGCAGTACTTC. It specifies CASSPAGTGSYEQYF.

CDR3 sequence (DNA): TGTGCCAGCAGCCAACCAGCGGGAGGGCCACGGAATGAGCAGTTCTTC. Translation gives CASSQPAGGPRNEQFF. V and J are TRBV4-2 and TRBJ2-1, with 10 nucleotides matching TRBD2. V gave up 2 bases and J gave up 7 bases; unmatched junction bases: 8. CDR1 is LGHNA and CDR2 is YNFKEQ in the germline V gene. This CDR3 spans 16 amino acids.

This clone was seen only a few times. One end of the junction does not line up with germline, which may come from a read error. This chain connects TRBV10-3 to TRBJ2-1; TRBD1 aligns across 7 bases. Germline V CDR1 and CDR2: ENHRY, SYGVKD. This CDR3 has 13 amino acids. CDR3 region: CAVRQGRYNEQFF. In nucleotides, the CDR3 is TGTGCCGTCAGACAGGGTCGTTACAATGAGCAGTTCTTC.

This rearrangement joins TRBV7-2 to TRBJ2-3; TRBD2 aligns across 9 bases. Per germline, CDR1 SGHTA and CDR2 FQGNSA. V lost 5 bases to trimming and J lost 0 bases; unmatched junction nucleotides: 6. The CDR3 is made up of 16 amino acids. The CDR3 DNA sequence: TGTGCCAGCAGCACCCGGACTAGCGAGAGCACAGATACGCAGTATTTT. Translated, it gives CASSTRTSESTDTQYF. The whole variable domain, remainder taken from reference TRBV7-2 and TRBJ2-3, is GAGVSQSPSNKVTEKGKDVELRCDPISGHTALYWYRQSLGQGLEFLIYFQGNSAPDKSGLPSDRFSAERTGGSVSTLTIQRTQQEDSAVYLCASSTRTSESTDTQYFGPGTRLTVL.

The chain uses TRBV4-3 and TRBJ1-1; D not resolved. Deletions cut 5 bases from V and 1 base from J, with 8 bases between. This CDR3 has 13 residues. From germline, CDR1 is LGHNA and CDR2 YSLEER. CDR3 sequence: CASSSQWNTEAFF. CDR3 nucleotides: TGCGCCAGCAGCTCGCAGTGGAACACTGAAGCTTTCTTT.

This CDR3 reads CASRPTGWVTDTQYF. DNA of the CDR3: TGTGCCAGCAGACCCACAGGGTGGGTAACAGATACGCAGTATTTT. This chain links TRBV28 with TRBJ2-3; D might be TRBD1 (6 bases). The V gene lost 6 bases and the J gene lost 3 bases, with 16 bases spanning the gap. The germline V gene encodes CDR1 MDHEN and CDR2 SYDVKM. The CDR3 is made up of 15 amino acids.

This clone was detected only a few times. The chain links TRBV19 to TRBJ2-1, with 12 bases that match TRBD2. Losses at the gene ends were 3 bases for V and 5 bases for J; bases not matched to a gene: 5. CDR1 is LNHDA and CDR2 is SQIVND in the germline V gene (reference sequence). The CDR3 sequence is 16 residues long. The CDR3 spells CASSMATSGSHNEQFF. The CDR3 DNA follows: TGTGCCAGTAGTATGGCGACTAGCGGGAGCCACAATGAGCAGTTCTTC.

This rearrangement joins TRBV7-9 to TRBJ2-3; D unclear. Germline V gene lookup returns CDR1 SEHNR and CDR2 FQNEAQ (reference sequence). The CDR3 length is 12 residues. Trimming removed 1 base from V and 5 bases from J, with 4 bases in between. Here the CDR3 reads CASSLGRDTQYF. The CDR3 DNA follows: TGTGCCAGCAGCTTAGGTCGAGATACGCAGTATTTT.

This clone was counted between two and nine times. DNA of the CDR3: TGTGCCAGCTCACCCGGGAGAGGTTCCTACGAGCAGTACTTC. This sequence encodes CASSPGRGSYEQYF. The chain carries TRBV18 and TRBJ2-7; tentatively, D is TRBD2 (6 bases). The ends were cut back, 3 bases at V and 1 base at J, with 10 bases in the middle. This CDR3 is 14 amino acids long. Germline CDR1 KGHSH, CDR2 LQKENI. Based on the CDR3 plus reference TRBV18 and TRBJ2-7, the full variable domain is NAGVMQNPRHLVRRRGQEARLRCSPMKGHSHVYWYRQLPEEGLKFMVYLQKENIIDESGMPKERFSAEFPKEGPSILRIQQVVRGDSAAYFCASSPGRGSYEQYFGPGTRLTVT.

This clone occurred a few times. The rearrangement uses TRBV9 and TRBJ1-3; weak D call: TRBD1 (5 bases). V lost 6 bases to trimming and J lost 0 bases, with 10 bases between them. The length of the CDR3 is 14 residues. CDR1 and CDR2 (germline): SGDLS, YYNGEE. The CDR3 here is CASNAGGSGNTIYF. CDR3 sequence (DNA): TGTGCCAGCAATGCGGGGGGCTCTGGAAACACCATATATTTT.

The chain joins TRBV9 to TRBJ2-5; a weak D match, TRBD2 (6 bases). In germline, CDR1 is SGDLS, CDR2 YYNGEE. This CDR3 is built from 15 residues. V dropped 0 bases and J dropped 0 bases, with 9 bases sitting between them. The CDR3 protein is CASSVDGTHQETQYF. The CDR3, as DNA: TGTGCCAGCAGCGTAGACGGGACTCACCAAGAGACCCAGTACTTC.

V usage is TRBV5-4 and J usage is TRBJ2-2; D possibly corresponds to TRBD2 (5 bases). The CDR3 has 13 residues. Germline-derived CDR1 and CDR2 are SGHNT and YYREEE (reference sequence). V lost 2 bases, J lost 6 bases, and 8 bases lay in between. The CDR3 bases are TGTGCCAGCAGCTTACCTAGCCCCGGGGAGCTGTTTTTT. Translated, it gives CASSLPSPGELFF.

This clone has just a few counts. V is TRBV19 and J is TRBJ1-4; D may be TRBD1 (6 bases). The V end was cut by 6 bases, the J end by 5 bases, with 13 bases between. CDR1 and CDR2 from the germline V gene are LNHDA and SQIVND (reference sequence). The CDR3 extends over 14 amino acids. The CDR3 spells CASSSRQENEKLFF. The CDR3 bases are TGTGCCAGTAGCAGTCGACAGGAGAATGAAAAACTGTTTTTT. The whole variable domain, remainder taken from reference TRBV19 and TRBJ1-4, is DGGITQSPKYLFRKEGQNVTLSCEQNLNHDAMYWYRQDPGQGLRLIYYSQIVNDFQKGDIAEGYSVSREKKESFPLTVTSAQKNPTAFYLCASSSRQENEKLFFGSGTQLSVL.

The sample holds a few counts of this clone. The chain recombines TRBV19 with TRBJ2-7, with 9 bases matching TRBD2. V lost 4 bases to trimming and J lost 2 bases; unmatched junction nucleotides: 3. The length of the CDR3 is 14 residues. The V gene's germline CDR1 is LNHDA and CDR2 SQIVND (reference sequence). The CDR3 nucleotides are TGTGCCAGTAGTAGGACTAGCGCACCCTACGAGCAGTACTTC. Translated: CASSRTSAPYEQYF.

This chain joins TRBV11-1 and TRBJ2-7; a weak D match, TRBD2 (5 bases). This CDR3 is built from 15 residues. The V end was cut by 2 bases, the J end by 3 bases, with 14 bases between. CDR1 and CDR2 (germline): SGHAT, FQDESV (reference sequence). The CDR3 coding sequence is TGTGCCAGCAGCTTAAGCGCGCTAGCCCACTACGAGCAGTACTTC. It codes for CASSLSALAHYEQYF.

This clone has more than one count but fewer than ten. V and J are TRBV9 and TRBJ2-6; D possibly corresponds to TRBD2 (5 bases). V lost 3 bases to trimming and J lost 2 bases, with 24 bases between them. There are 20 residues in the CDR3. From germline, CDR1 is SGDLS and CDR2 YYNGEE. This CDR3 reads CASSAPNWPQRGPGANVLTF. The CDR3 nucleotides are TGTGCCAGCAGCGCCCCCAATTGGCCCCAAAGAGGGCCTGGGGCCAACGTCCTGACTTTC. The entire variable domain, with the rest obtained from reference TRBV9 and TRBJ2-6, is as follows: DSGVTQTPKHLITATGQRVTLRCSPRSGDLSVYWYQQSLDQGLQFLIQYYNGEERAKGNILERFSAQQFPDLHSELNLSSLELGDSALYFCASSAPNWPQRGPGANVLTFGAGSRLTVL.

This rearrangement joins TRBV30 to TRBJ2-3; unclear D gene. Germline V gives CDR1 GTSNPN, CDR2 SVGIG (reference sequence). CDR3 size: 12 residues. V was trimmed by 2 bases and J by 12 bases, leaving 15 bases between them. The chain's CDR3 is CAWSHQLGEQYF. The CDR3 DNA is TGTGCCTGGAGTCATCAGCTTGGAGAACAGTATTTT.

This clone occurred a few times. V gene TRBV2 combines with J gene TRBJ2-7, with 8 bases identical to TRBD1. There are 16 residues in the CDR3. In germline, CDR1 is SNHLY, CDR2 FYNNEI. The J segment lost 4 bases and the V segment lost 7 bases, leaving 15 bases of the junction unmatched. CDR3 coding DNA: TGTGCCAGCATCTCAGGGACAGGCCAATTGGGGTACGAGCAGTACTTC. Encoded protein: CASISGTGQLGYEQYF.

This clone was recorded a few times. This sequence joins TRBV29-1 and TRBJ2-3, with a possible D match to TRBD2 (7 bases). CDR3 length equals 14 residues. Germline CDR1 SQVTM, CDR2 ANQGSEA. Trimming left V 5 bases short and J 4 bases short, with 16 bases between. The CDR3 DNA sequence: TGCAGCGTTTATGGGGGAGGGGGGGCAGATACGCAGTATTTT. Residues: CSVYGGGGADTQYF.

This sequence joins TRBV28 and TRBJ2-1, with 12 nucleotides matching TRBD2. The germline V gene encodes CDR1 MDHEN and CDR2 SYDVKM. Losses at the gene ends were 6 bases for V and 7 bases for J; bases not matched to a gene: 13. This CDR3 is built from 17 residues. CDR3 coding DNA: TGTGCCAGCAGGGAGACTAGCGGGAGCCGCTGGGGGAATGAGCAGTTCTTC. Translating it yields CASRETSGSRWGNEQFF.

V usage is TRBV16 and J usage is TRBJ2-1; TRBD2 is a possible D gene (5 bases). V lost 4 bases, J lost 5 bases, and 15 bases lay in between. Germline V lookup: CDR1 KGHSY, CDR2 FQNENV. This CDR3 is built from 15 residues. The CDR3 nucleotides read TGTGCCAGCAGCCCAAGATCGGGGATCGACAATGAGCAGTTCTTC. It is translated as CASSPRSGIDNEQFF.

The sample holds a few counts of this clone. J is TRBJ2-7 and V is TRBV9; 10 positions match TRBD1. The CDR3 spans 14 residues. Germline lookup yields CDR1 SGDLS and CDR2 YYNGEE. V trimming: 3 bases; J trimming: 3 bases; junction bases outside the gene matches: 3. As DNA, the CDR3 is TGTGCCAGCAGCGGGGGACAGGGGAACTACGAGCAGTACTTC. Translated, it gives CASSGGQGNYEQYF.

The genes are TRBV25-1 and TRBJ2-5; D is possibly TRBD1 (7 bases). Judging by the DNA end, TRBJ2-7 fits better; the J call may be wrong. The CDR3 runs to 14 residues. Germline CDR1 and CDR2: MGHDK and SYGVNS. The CDR3 spells CAGGTEDSLHEQYF. DNA of the CDR3: TGTGCCGGAGGGACAGAAGATTCCCTCCACGAGCAGTACTTC.

This clone showed up just a few times. The V gene is TRBV5-1, the J gene TRBJ2-2; 7 nucleotides align to TRBD1. The CDR3 is 15 residues long. Unmatched junction bases numbered 4, after V lost 4 bases and J lost 1 base. CDR1 and CDR2 (germline): SGHRS, YFSETQ. CDR3 residues: CASSGWTGNTGELFF. For the CDR3, the DNA is TGCGCCAGCAGCGGGTGGACAGGGAACACCGGGGAGCTGTTTTTT.